This T cell receptor beta chain is from a study of T cell repertoires in ileal Crohn's disease. This CDR3 is built from 17 residues. Deletions cut 4 bases from V and 2 bases from J, with 19 bases between. Germline V gene lookup returns CDR1 SGDLS and CDR2 YYNGEE. Per sample, approximately 540 nanograms of biopsy DNA were TCRB immunosequenced. The assay was immunoSEQ multiplex PCR, and TCRdb's table has in-frame clones only and misses some. The profile covers approximately 30,000 clones, with around 77% appearing a single time and 15% to 20% taken by the ten largest. With respect to this clone: Its antigen remains unidentified.

Regarding the study as a whole: High-frequency clones were more common in sorted CD8 than CD4 cells.

The V and J genes are TRBV9 and TRBJ1-3, with D unclear. The sequencing sample was made of ileal tissue. This receptor was taken from an adult with Crohn's disease. The CDR3 nucleotides are TGTGCCAGCAGCCCTAACCCCGGGGTTATGGCTGGAAACACCATATATTTT. It encodes CASSPNPGVMAGNTIYF.